A single sample is the source of the 21 T cell receptor beta chains below, sequenced in a study of blood T cell repertoires in COVID-19. The assay was immunoSEQ multiplex PCR, and TCRdb's table has in-frame clones only and misses some. The table includes 150,000 to 200,000 clones, nearly 80% detected once. Input material: PBMCs or T cells enriched from blood (not recorded which). These receptor sequences come from a man in his 60s who had been exposed to COVID-19.

The chain joins TRBV24-1 to TRBJ2-5; possible D gene TRBD1, 5 bases. Trimming pared 3 bases from V and 6 bases from J, leaving 10 bases between. Germline assignment: CDR1 KGHDR and CDR2 SFDVKD. The CDR3 has 13 amino acids. The CDR3, as DNA: TGTGCCACCAGTGATCAAGGGGCCCAGACCCAGTACTTC. Protein sequence: CATSDQGAQTQYF.

This chain links TRBV9 with TRBJ1-5, with TRBD1 matching over 7 bases. Germline CDR1 and CDR2: SGDLS and YYNGEE. The ends lost 0 bases at V and 3 bases at J; junction bases unmatched: 3. CDR3 size: 15 residues. The CDR3 DNA reads as TGTGCCAGCAGCGTAGGGGACAGCCTCAATCAGCCCCAGCATTTT. It specifies CASSVGDSLNQPQHF.

A few counts support this clone. The chain combines TRBV5-1 with TRBJ2-3; no clear D gene. CDR1 and CDR2 (germline): SGHRS, YFSETQ. This CDR3 is 14 amino acids long. V was cut by 0 bases and J by 0 bases, with 5 bases left in between. CDR3 sequence: CASSLVSSTDTQYF. The DNA for the CDR3 is TGCGCCAGCAGCTTGGTTAGCAGCACAGATACGCAGTATTTT.

This clone was counted once. The CDR3 coding sequence is TGCGCCAGCAGCTTGGAGAGCTTTCTCACTCAGCCCCAGCATTTT. Protein: CASSLESFLTQPQHF. The genes are TRBV5-1 and TRBJ1-5, with D unclear. The CDR3 covers 15 residues. V lost 0 bases, J lost 6 bases, and 13 bases lay in between. Germline CDR1 SGHRS, CDR2 YFSETQ. The full variable domain, in which reference TRBV5-1 and TRBJ1-5 provide the parts outside the CDR3, is KAGVTQTPRYLIKTRGQQVTLSCSPISGHRSVSWYQQTPGQGLQFLFEYFSETQRNKGNFPGRFSGRQFSNSRSEMNVSTLELGDSALYLCASSLESFLTQPQHFGDGTRLSIL.

The chain links TRBV19 to TRBJ2-1, with 11 positions matching TRBD1. The CDR3 has 14 residues. After removal of 9 bases from V and 9 bases from J, the junction contained 10 bases not matched to a gene. CDR1 and CDR2 (germline): LNHDA, SQIVND (reference sequence). The CDR3 DNA reads as TGTGCCAGCAACCGGGACAGGGGGTTAGGTGAGCAGTTCTTC. Translation: CASNRDRGLGEQFF.

J is TRBJ2-7 and V is TRBV19; 9 bases align to TRBD2. V lost 3 bases and J lost 1; bases outside the gene matches: 19. Germline CDR1 reads LNHDA; CDR2 reads SQIVND (reference sequence). The CDR3 consists of 20 residues. CDR3 nucleotides: TGTGCCAGTAGTATCACTTGGACTAGCGAGTTGGATATGGTGTCCTACGAGCAGTACTTC. Translating it yields CASSITWTSELDMVSYEQYF. The full variable domain, rest sourced from reference TRBV19 and TRBJ2-7, is DGGITQSPKYLFRKEGQNVTLSCEQNLNHDAMYWYRQDPGQGLRLIYYSQIVNDFQKGDIAEGYSVSREKKESFPLTVTSAQKNPTAFYLCASSITWTSELDMVSYEQYFGPGTRLTVT.

This clone was seen more than once but under ten times. V is TRBV9 and J is TRBJ1-3; no clear D. The CDR3 is 17 residues long. Germline values: CDR1 SGDLS, CDR2 YYNGEE. Trimming pared 3 bases from V and 0 bases from J, leaving 16 bases between. CDR3 DNA: TGTGCCAGCAGCGGGTCTACAGAAACCAGCTCTGGAAACACCATATATTTT. This translates into CASSGSTETSSGNTIYF.

In its sample, this clone was seen once. V usage is TRBV21-1 and J usage is TRBJ2-7; the table calls TRBD1, which could not be checked here. TRBV21-1 is designated a pseudogene. The CDR3 has 15 amino acids. The CDR3 is CASSKGTVGFYEQYF. Here the CDR3 DNA reads TGTGCCAGCAGCAAAGGGACAGTGGGTTTCTACGAGCAGTACTTC.

This clone was recorded a few times. This chain connects TRBV9 to TRBJ1-4; D ambiguous. Germline CDR1 and CDR2: SGDLS and YYNGEE. V lost 0 bases and J lost 8, with 11 bases in between. The CDR3 loop spans 14 amino acids. This CDR3 is CASSVDGLREKLFF. In nucleotides, the CDR3 is TGTGCCAGCAGCGTAGATGGGTTGCGGGAAAAACTGTTTTTT.

The genes are TRBV6-2 or TRBV6-3 and TRBJ2-3, with TRBD2 matching over 12 bases. The CDR3 spans 16 residues. V shed 5 bases and J 0 bases; nucleotides not matched to a gene: 3. The V gene's germline CDR1 is MNHEY and CDR2 SVGEGT. The CDR3: CASSPGLAGSTDTQYF. The CDR3 DNA sequence: TGTGCCAGCAGTCCAGGACTAGCGGGAAGCACAGATACGCAGTATTTT.

Only one count was recorded for this clone. The V call is TRBV9, the J call TRBJ2-3; no clear D. The germline V and J ends were trimmed by 0 bases and 6 bases, with 11 bases remaining between them. This CDR3 region has 14 residues. The germline V gene encodes CDR1 SGDLS and CDR2 YYNGEE. For the CDR3, the DNA is TGTGCCAGCAGCGTAGATAACTTCTTGGATACGCAGTATTTT. This sequence encodes CASSVDNFLDTQYF.

V and J are TRBV28 and TRBJ1-5, with 8 positions matching TRBD1. The CDR3 consists of 14 residues. CDR1 is MDHEN and CDR2 is SYDVKM in the germline V gene. V lost 1 base, J lost 7 bases, and 3 bases stayed unmatched. CDR3 sequence reads: CASSLSQGAQPQHF. The CDR3 DNA reads as TGTGCCAGCAGTTTATCCCAGGGGGCACAGCCCCAGCATTTT.

The rearrangement joins TRBV6-6 to TRBJ2-2; tentatively, D is TRBD1 (5 bases). V was shortened by 0 bases and J by 0 bases, with 8 bases between the two germline ends. Germline lookup yields CDR1 MNHNY and CDR2 SVGAGI (reference sequence). This CDR3 is built from 16 residues. Here the CDR3 reads CASSYSTEPNTGELFF. The CDR3 DNA sequence: TGTGCCAGCAGTTACTCGACAGAACCGAACACCGGGGAGCTGTTTTTT.

The chain links TRBV27 to TRBJ1-6; 11 positions agree with TRBD1. Trimming removed 3 bases from V and 6 bases from J; junction bases left unmatched: 4. Looked up from germline, CDR1 is MNHEY and CDR2 is SMNVEV (reference sequence). CDR3 length: 16 residues. The CDR3 loop reads CASSLDRGLGNSPLHF. CDR3 nucleotides: TGTGCCAGCAGTTTGGACAGGGGGCTGGGTAATTCACCCCTCCACTTT.

The rearrangement links TRBV9 to TRBJ2-7; D is possibly TRBD2 (6 bases). Trimming left V 2 bases short and J 2 bases short, with 11 bases between. The germline V gene encodes CDR1 SGDLS and CDR2 YYNGEE. This CDR3 spans 14 amino acids. In DNA, the CDR3 is TGTGCCAGCAGCGTGGCTAGCGCGCCCTACGAGCAGTACTTC. This sequence encodes CASSVASAPYEQYF.

The chain combines TRBV7-6 with TRBJ1-2, with a weak D call TRBD1 (6 bases). The CDR3 extends over 15 amino acids. CDR1 and CDR2 (germline): SGHVS, FNYEAQ. V was cut by 5 bases and J by 6 bases, with 19 bases left in between. The CDR3 region has the DNA TGTGCCAGCAGCGAAGAGATCGGGGGGGCGGATGGCTACACCTTC. Protein product: CASSEEIGGADGYTF.

The genes are TRBV29-1 and TRBJ2-2; D gene ambiguous. Germline-derived CDR1 and CDR2 are SQVTM and ANQGSEA. Trimming removed 7 bases at V and 5 bases at J, with 8 bases between. This CDR3 contains 11 residues. Here the CDR3 reads CSAADTGELFF. The CDR3 nucleotides are TGCAGCGCCGCGGATACCGGGGAGCTGTTTTTT.

The gene calls are TRBV5-1 and TRBJ2-1, with TRBD2 identical over 7 bases. V was clipped by 7 bases and J by 8 bases; unmatched bases: 12. The germline V gene encodes CDR1 SGHRS and CDR2 YFSETQ. CDR3 length: 14 amino acids. The CDR3 region is CASWGEGARDEQFF. Here the CDR3 DNA reads TGCGCCAGCTGGGGGGAGGGCGCCCGCGATGAGCAGTTCTTC.

The genes are TRBV27 and TRBJ1-2; no firm D call. Germline CDR1 MNHEY, CDR2 SMNVEV (reference sequence). With 2 bases removed from V and 6 bases from J, the gap between germline ends came to 13 bases. The CDR3 runs 14 residues. The CDR3 DNA reads as TGTGCCAGCAGTTTAACGCGGGGTCGTGATGGCTACACCTTC. It translates to CASSLTRGRDGYTF.

This clone has more than one count but fewer than ten. The chain combines TRBV9 with TRBJ2-2; D gene ambiguous. Germline V gene lookup returns CDR1 SGDLS and CDR2 YYNGEE. The length of the CDR3 is 18 residues. V lost 1 base and J lost 1, with 17 bases in between. CDR3 in DNA: TGTGCCAGCAGCGTAAGATCCGCCGGCAGGCAGAACACCGGGGAGCTGTTTTTT. Translating gives CASSVRSAGRQNTGELFF.

This clone was counted once. CDR3 protein: CASSAGVYNEKLFF. The DNA of the CDR3 is TGTGCCAGCAGTGCGGGGGTCTATAATGAAAAACTGTTTTTT. The chain joins TRBV2 to TRBJ1-4; D might be TRBD1 (5 bases). From germline, CDR1 is SNHLY and CDR2 FYNNEI. This CDR3 has 14 amino acids. V lost 4 bases to trimming and J lost 4 bases, with 10 bases between them. Variable domain in full (rest from reference TRBV2 and TRBJ1-4): EPEVTQTPSHQVTQMGQEVILRCVPISNHLYFYWYRQILGQKVEFLVSFYNNEISEKSEIFDDQFSVERPDGSNFTLKIRSTKLEDSAMYFCASSAGVYNEKLFFGSGTQLSVL.